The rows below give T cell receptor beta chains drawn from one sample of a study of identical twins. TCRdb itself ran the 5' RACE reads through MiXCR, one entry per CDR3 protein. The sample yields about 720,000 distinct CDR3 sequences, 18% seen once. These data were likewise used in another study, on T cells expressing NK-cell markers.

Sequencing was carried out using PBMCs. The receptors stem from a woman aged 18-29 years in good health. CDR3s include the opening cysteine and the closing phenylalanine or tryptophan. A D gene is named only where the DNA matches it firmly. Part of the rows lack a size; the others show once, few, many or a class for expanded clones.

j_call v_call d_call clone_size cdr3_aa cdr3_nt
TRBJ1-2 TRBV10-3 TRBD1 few CAITGQGIYGYTF TGTGCCATCACGGGACAGGGGATCTATGGCTACACCTTC
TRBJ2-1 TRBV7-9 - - CASSLEEGTEQFF TGTGCCAGCAGCTTAGAAGAGGGAACTGAGCAGTTCTTC
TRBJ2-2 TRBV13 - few CASSFALANTGELFF TGTGCCAGCAGCTTTGCACTAGCCAACACCGGGGAGCTGTTTTTT
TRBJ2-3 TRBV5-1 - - CASSLSGTGDYADTQYF TGCGCCAGCAGCCTCTCCGGTACAGGGGACTACGCAGATACGCAGTATTTT
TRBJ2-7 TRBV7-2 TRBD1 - CAIQGESNYEQYF TGTGCCATTCAGGGGGAGTCAAATTACGAGCAGTACTTC
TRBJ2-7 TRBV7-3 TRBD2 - CASSLLAGGHEQYF TGTGCCAGCAGCCTCCTAGCGGGGGGCCACGAGCAGTACTTC
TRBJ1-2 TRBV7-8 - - CASSLGLNPINYGYTF TGTGCCAGCAGCCTAGGACTGAACCCCATTAACTATGGCTACACCTTC
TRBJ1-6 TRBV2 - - CASSDWRVRRDNSPLHF TGTGCCAGCAGTGATTGGCGGGTGAGGCGCGATAATTCACCCCTCCACTTT
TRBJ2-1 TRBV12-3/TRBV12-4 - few CASVRPPYNEQFF TGTGCCAGCGTGCGTCCCCCCTACAATGAGCAGTTCTTC
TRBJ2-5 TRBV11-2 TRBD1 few CASSLGYGQGETQYF TGTGCCAGCAGCTTAGGGTATGGACAGGGAGAGACCCAGTACTTC
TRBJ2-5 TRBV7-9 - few CASSFTGGETQYF TGTGCCAGCAGCTTTACTGGGGGGGAGACCCAGTACTTC
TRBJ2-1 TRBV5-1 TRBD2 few CASSLSTSGSRSYNEQFF TGCGCCAGCAGCTTATCGACTAGCGGGAGTAGGTCCTACAATGAGCAGTTCTTC
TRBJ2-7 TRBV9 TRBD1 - CASSVEPGQGAKLYEQYF TGTGCCAGCAGCGTAGAACCCGGTCAGGGGGCAAAACTCTACGAGCAGTACTTC
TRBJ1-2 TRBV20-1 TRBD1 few CSARVRGQTYGYTF TGCAGTGCTAGAGTTCGGGGACAGACTTATGGCTACACCTTC
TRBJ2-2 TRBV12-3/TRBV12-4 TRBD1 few CATSGQGRAGTGELFF TGTGCCACGTCCGGACAGGGCCGGGCTGGCACCGGGGAGCTGTTTTTT
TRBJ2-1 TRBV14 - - CASSQGPRYNEQFF TGTGCCAGCAGCCAAGGACCGCGATACAATGAGCAGTTCTTC
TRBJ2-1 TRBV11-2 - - CASSLRGGGENPYNEQFF TGTGCCAGCAGCTTAAGGGGGGGGGGCGAGAACCCCTACAATGAGCAGTTCTTC